There are many counts of the clone carrying this T cell receptor (beta chain). The CDR3 runs 17 residues. V trimming: 1 base; J trimming: 5 bases; junction bases outside the gene matches: 13. Per the germline V gene, CDR1 is LGHDT and CDR2 is YNNKEL (reference sequence). Preparation of the TCRbeta library involved a method that used unique molecular identifiers. TCRdb passed the PCR reads through MiXCR, listing each CDR3 protein once. The sample shows under 140,000 distinct CDR3 sequences, about a tenth of them seen only once. These data originate in a study of T-cell reconstitution after alpha-beta-depleted transplantation in children.

The sequencing used PBMCs from the stem cell graft donor, collected from the stem cell graft. The gene calls are TRBV3-1 and TRBJ2-5, with 7 bases aligning to TRBD2. The TCR was taken from a human donor who donated a stem cell graft to a child with acute lymphoblastic leukemia. The CDR3 here is CASSQGNAGVRWETQYF. CDR3 nucleotides: TGTGCCAGCAGCCAAGGAAATGCGGGAGTGCGGTGGGAGACCCAGTACTTC.